Presented here are 18 T cell receptor beta chains from one specimen sequenced in a study of memory CD4+ T cells and cytomegalovirus serostatus. The sort gate was single viable CD3+CD4+CD8-CD45RO+ cells for memory CD4+ T cells. Only in-frame clones appear in the TCRdb table, and some are missing; sequencing was by immunoSEQ multiplex PCR. The repertoire has some 50,000 clones, around three quarters of them found once; the top ten carry under 2%. The sample comprised memory CD4+ T cells from blood. These receptors all stem from an adult in good health and CMV-seronegative.

This sequence joins TRBV19 and TRBJ2-2, with 13 bases identical to TRBD2. The germline CDR1 and CDR2 sequences are LNHDA and SQIVND (reference sequence). J lost 4 bases, V lost 6 bases, and 5 bases had no gene match. CDR3 length equals 16 residues. In nucleotides, the CDR3 is TGTGCCAGTAGCACTAGCGGGAGGGCTCTCACCGGGGAGCTGTTTTTT. This gives the protein CASSTSGRALTGELFF.

J is TRBJ2-7 and V is TRBV28; 8 bases are shared with TRBD2. The CDR3 loop spans 14 amino acids. The V and J ends lost 7 bases and 0 bases, in that order; junction bases with no gene match: 5. Germline-derived CDR1 and CDR2 are MDHEN and SYDVKM. This CDR3 is CASMKAGASYEQYF. The CDR3 bases are TGTGCCAGCATGAAAGCGGGGGCCTCCTACGAGCAGTACTTC.

The chain joins TRBV19 to TRBJ1-2; D perhaps matches TRBD1 (5 bases). The V end lost 6 bases, the J end lost 0 bases, and 11 bases lay between the germline ends. Germline-derived CDR1 and CDR2 are LNHDA and SQIVND (reference sequence). The CDR3 runs 14 residues. In DNA, the CDR3 is TGTGCCAGTAGAACTACAGGAGCTAACTATGGCTACACCTTC. It is translated as CASRTTGANYGYTF.

The chain carries TRBV9 and TRBJ1-6; 10 nucleotides match TRBD1. After removal of 4 bases from V and 11 bases from J, the junction contained 9 bases not matched to a gene. The CDR3 loop spans 15 amino acids. The germline CDR1 and CDR2 sequences are SGDLS and YYNGEE. CDR3 sequence reads: CASSFGGTGETPLHF. The CDR3 coding sequence is TGTGCCAGCAGCTTTGGGGGGACAGGGGAGACACCCCTCCACTTT.

This chain connects TRBV7-2 to TRBJ2-3; TRBD2 matches 8 bases. Germline V CDR1 and CDR2: SGHTA, FQGNSA. The CDR3 has 17 residues. With 2 bases clipped from V and 3 bases from J, the junction kept 10 bases outside the gene matches. CDR3 loop: CASSLSGGRRGTDTQYF. The DNA of the CDR3 is TGTGCCAGCAGCTTAAGCGGCGGGAGGAGAGGGACAGATACGCAGTATTTT. The full variable domain, completed using reference TRBV7-2 and TRBJ2-3, is GAGVSQSPSNKVTEKGKDVELRCDPISGHTALYWYRQSLGQGLEFLIYFQGNSAPDKSGLPSDRFSAERTGGSVSTLTIQRTQQEDSAVYLCASSLSGGRRGTDTQYFGPGTRLTVL.

The chain is built from TRBV6-5 and TRBJ2-6, with D unclear. Trimming pared 10 bases from V and 2 bases from J, leaving 9 bases between. The CDR3 runs to 13 residues. Germline values: CDR1 MNHEY, CDR2 SVGAGI. The CDR3 here is CATHSPGANVLTF. The CDR3 DNA sequence: TGTGCCACGCACAGTCCTGGGGCCAACGTCCTGACTTTC.

V is TRBV7-8 and J is TRBJ1-4; 10 bases fit TRBD1. The CDR3 is made up of 15 amino acids. In germline, CDR1 is SGHVS, CDR2 FQNEAQ. V lost 5 bases and J lost 10; bases outside the gene matches: 10. The CDR3 here is CASSPRTGGLVKLFF. As DNA, the CDR3 is TGTGCCAGCAGCCCAAGGACAGGGGGTTTGGTAAAACTGTTTTTT.

This chain uses TRBV6-1 with TRBJ1-6, with D possibly TRBD1 on 6 matching bases. Germline V gene data show CDR1 as MNHNS and CDR2 as SASEGT. The CDR3 sequence is 13 residues long. V lost 8 bases and J lost 7, with 12 bases in between. The CDR3 is CASYNRANSPLHF. DNA of the CDR3: TGTGCCAGCTATAACAGGGCCAATTCACCCCTCCACTTT.

The chain is built from TRBV7-9 and TRBJ2-2, with 14 bases that match TRBD2. The CDR3 is 14 amino acids. CDR1 is SEHNR, CDR2 FQNEAQ, per germline (reference sequence). V was pared by 11 bases and J by 7 bases, with 6 bases of the junction left unmatched. The CDR3: CAGGTSGRSGELFF. CDR3 sequence (DNA): TGTGCCGGGGGGACTAGCGGGAGAAGCGGGGAGCTGTTTTTT.

Concerning this clone itself: The germline gene is not matched at one end of the junction; a read error may be the cause. V usage is TRBV18 and J usage is TRBJ2-7; D not resolved. CDR1 is KGHSH and CDR2 is LQKENI in the germline V gene. CDR3 length: 16 residues. CDR3 sequence reads: CASSSPSGPAIYEQYF. Here the CDR3 DNA reads TGTGCCAGCTCATCACCGAGTGGGCCAGCTATCTACGAGCAGTACTTC.

The V and J genes are TRBV6-5 and TRBJ1-4; no clear D gene. This CDR3 is built from 12 residues. Germline-derived CDR1 and CDR2 are MNHEY and SVGAGI. Trimming took off 8 bases at V and 8 bases at J, with 12 bases between the two ends. The CDR3 loop is CASGSSGEKLFF. The CDR3 DNA follows: TGTGCCAGCGGTTCAAGTGGCGAAAAACTGTTTTTT.

This sequence joins TRBV14 and TRBJ1-2; D call uncertain. This CDR3 has 14 amino acids. Between the trimmed V and J ends, which lost 0 bases and 2 bases, there was a span of 7 bases. Germline V gene lookup returns CDR1 SGHDN and CDR2 FVKESK. CDR3 DNA: TGTGCCAGCAGCCAAGACAGGATCAACTATGGCTACACCTTC. Translation gives CASSQDRINYGYTF.

The V gene is TRBV18, the J gene TRBJ1-3, with D perhaps TRBD1 (6 bases). V was shortened by 2 bases and J by 0 bases, with 14 bases between the two germline ends. The CDR3 runs to 17 residues. Germline assignment: CDR1 KGHSH and CDR2 LQKENI. The CDR3 loop reads CASSPLRGDRSGNTIYF. For the CDR3, the DNA is TGTGCCAGCTCACCATTAAGGGGGGATCGCTCTGGAAACACCATATATTTT.

The chain recombines TRBV6-1 with TRBJ2-7, with 9 positions matching TRBD1. Trimming removed 2 bases from V and 3 bases from J; junction bases left unmatched: 5. The CDR3 contains 15 residues. Germline V CDR1 and CDR2: MNHNS, SASEGT. CDR3 loop: CASSEMGTGIYEQYF. The CDR3 nucleotides read TGTGCCAGCAGTGAAATGGGGACAGGGATCTACGAGCAGTACTTC.

The DNA for the CDR3 is TGTGCCAGCAGCTTAAACAGGGGGAACACTGAAGCTTTCTTT. Translation: CASSLNRGNTEAFF. This chain links TRBV7-2 with TRBJ1-1, with TRBD1 matching 7 bases. The trim removed 2 bases at V and 1 base at J, leaving 1 base unmatched. The CDR3 covers 14 residues. Germline CDR1 SGHTA, CDR2 FQGNSA.

The chain carries TRBV27 and TRBJ1-1; TRBD1 aligns across 7 bases. J gave up 0 bases and V 5 bases, and 9 bases lay outside the gene matches. Per germline, CDR1 MNHEY and CDR2 SMNVEV (reference sequence). This CDR3 contains 16 residues. The CDR3 region is CASSRQGNRMNTEAFF. In DNA form, the CDR3 reads TGTGCCAGCAGTCGACAGGGTAATCGCATGAACACTGAAGCTTTCTTT.

The chain recombines TRBV7-2 with TRBJ2-3; D gene ambiguous. Trimming pared 4 bases from V and 0 bases from J, leaving 8 bases between. The CDR3 spans 14 residues. Germline values: CDR1 SGHTA, CDR2 FQGNSA. DNA for the CDR3: TGTGCCAGCAGCTGGCAGACTAGCACAGATACGCAGTATTTT. Translated: CASSWQTSTDTQYF.

This chain links TRBV28 with TRBJ2-3; D is ambiguous. Per the germline V gene, CDR1 is MDHEN and CDR2 is SYDVKM. V was pared by 4 bases and J by 2 bases, with 16 bases between. The CDR3 covers 16 residues. This CDR3 is CASSSIPPPTTDTQYF. The DNA of the CDR3 is TGTGCCAGCAGTTCGATCCCCCCCCCAACCACAGATACGCAGTATTTT.